What follows is one T cell receptor (beta chain) and its context. This clonotype has a count of ten or more. No antigen is known for it. No much larger clone exists at a distance of one base, and base qualities are not known. This sample stems from a study of T cells in Graves' hyperthyroidism and ophthalmopathy (dated by TCRdb to the late 2010s). For the wider study: Peripheral blood samples were taken at initial diagnosis, before any treatment was given. Once sampling was done, hyperthyroidism patients were given methimazole at a starting dose of 30 mg daily, whereas ophthalmopathy patients were given high-dose intravenous methylprednisolone. An independent validation cohort of around 19 hyperthyroidism patients and approximately 15 patients who later progressed to ophthalmopathy tested prospective prediction of ophthalmopathy. Thyroid tissue and blood T-cell repertoires from more than 5 Graves' hyperthyroidism patients were also compared in the study. According to the paper, TCR Vbeta CDR3 sequencing was carried out on 135 peripheral blood samples, which came from 40 to 45 ophthalmopathy, 80 or so hyperthyroidism and roughly 17 progressor patients. The approximately 90 discovery patients were divided at random into training and test sets in a 7:3 ratio. To identify TCR V-J signatures that set the groups apart, the researchers used a discovery cohort of 100 patients, made up of about 44 with Graves' ophthalmopathy and 55 to 65 with stable Graves' hyperthyroidism.

V loses 3 bases, J loses 2 bases, and the germline ends lie 17 bases apart. The CDR3 covers 16 residues, taking in both the cysteine and the phenylalanine. The entry retains the CDR3 DNA only, 48 bases that are in frame from base 1. The germline V gene encodes CDR1 MDHEN and CDR2 SYDVKM. General findings and caveats noted by the study authors: Most expanded thyroid clonotypes (frequency above 0.001) were also detected in blood, suggesting blood repertoires may reflect thyroid immune responses. Ophthalmopathy was separated from stable hyperthyroidism by a 13 V-J signature model, with over 85% sensitivity and about 81% specificity obtained in cross-validation and 80%/75% obtained in testing. In validation, the model predicted progression to ophthalmopathy with approximately 70% sensitivity and 72% to 75% specificity, a median of 6.5 months before onset. Sample size was not statistically predetermined, and investigators were not blinded to group allocation.

TCR beta CDR3 regions were amplified from RNA transcripts. A first-round RT-PCR of the TCR CDR3 used the HTBI primer set with the Qiagen OneStep RT-PCR kit. Libraries were constructed in a second round of multiplex PCR, after which size selection and purification were performed. Sequencing of the libraries was done on an Illumina HiSeq2000 using paired-end 100 bp reads. On the study's bioinformatics: SOAPnuke was used to process the raw data, with reads discarded if the reads contained adapters or uncalled bases, had a mean Phred below 15, or lacked an exact constant-primer or identifier match. High-quality paired reads were merged using COPE v1.2.5, and each unique nucleotide sequence was defined as a clonotype. MiTCR v1.1 was used to align clonotypes to the IMGT TRBV, TRBD and TRBJ reference segments. The analysis was restricted to V-J combinations with a frequency above 0.0001, which together covered 99% to 99.2% of the repertoires. The TCS score was defined as the ratio of F50 (clonal expansion) to E x V (chaos), calculated using BLOSUM62-based TCRdist between CDR3 peptides within each V-J. Welch's t-statistics and random forest reduced just over 500 V-J features to 13, which were used in a naive Bayes classifier (R e1071). TCRdb reanalyzed the raw reads on its own, using fastp at Q25 for trimming and MiXCR for clone calling, and kept in-frame beta chains. Every distinct CDR3 protein forms one entry, paired with its most common genes and DNA. These V and J calls rely on TCRdb rather than the paper's analysis. In this sample the table shows 270,000 or so distinct CDR3 sequences, about 16% of which occur a single time. The ten largest clones take up roughly 31% of the sample.

The hyperthyroidism patients were between 18 and 65 years old and newly diagnosed, with a disease duration of less than 2 months. Exclusion was applied to patients with uncontrolled infections, other autoimmune diseases, pregnancy or lactation. Clinical symptoms, serum thyroxine and TRAb, thyroid ultrasound, and orbital computed tomography formed the basis for the diagnoses. Blood from progressor patients was collected at the time of first diagnosis with hyperthyroidism, before any ophthalmopathy symptoms had appeared. Ficoll-Paque density gradient centrifugation was used to isolate PBMCs from around 9.1 ml of fresh peripheral blood. Progressor patients were initially diagnosed with Graves' hyperthyroidism and developed ophthalmopathy during follow-up. Total RNA was extracted with Trizol reagent, and quality was checked on an Agilent 2100 Bioanalyzer.

The clonotype was recovered from a woman aged 50 to 65 with Graves' hyperthyroidism that later progressed to Graves' ophthalmopathy. Sequencing was carried out using blood. The chain links TRBV28 with TRBJ2-7; the D gene cannot be resolved beyond TRBD1 or TRBD2, each matching 5 bases. The CDR3 amino acid sequence is: CASSFRGAATTYEQYF. Here is the DNA: TGTGCCAGCAGTTTCCGAGGGGCCGCGACCACCTACGAGCAGTACTTC. This CDR3, with the reference TRBV28 and TRBJ2-7 proteins standing in past its ends, gives the full variable domain DVKVTQSSRYLVKRTGEKVFLECVQDMDHENMFWYRQDPGLGLRLIYFSYDVKMKEKGDIPEGYSVSREKKERFSLILESASTNQTSMYLCASSFRGAATTYEQYFGPGTRLTVT.